These 29 T cell receptor beta chains share one sample of origin, sequenced in a study of cytotoxic CD8 clonotypes in ibrutinib-treated CLL. Method: immunoSEQ multiplex PCR; TCRdb's copy keeps in-frame clones and lacks some. The data show some 140,000 clones, with around 90% seen just once and less than 14% held by the top ten. The source material was PBMCs, sampled after 12 months of ibrutinib treatment. All receptors come from a human donor with chronic lymphocytic leukemia.

This chain links TRBV7-3 with TRBJ2-2; no firm D call. Germline V gene lookup returns CDR1 SGHTA and CDR2 FQGTGA. The CDR3 covers 16 residues. V shed 1 base and J shed 0 bases, with 9 bases lying between them. The chain's CDR3 is CASSLRPEANTGELFF. The CDR3 DNA is TGTGCCAGCAGCTTAAGGCCAGAGGCGAACACCGGGGAGCTGTTTTTT.

The DNA for the CDR3 is TGTGCCAGCAGTTACGGTAGGCAGAATAGCAATCAGCCCCAGCATTTT. Residues: CASSYGRQNSNQPQHF. The rearrangement uses TRBV6-6 and TRBJ1-5; D remains unclear. V lost 2 bases, J lost 0 bases, and 11 bases lay in between. The CDR3 covers 16 residues. Germline loops: CDR1 MNHNY, CDR2 SVGAGI (reference sequence).

This chain connects TRBV6-6 to TRBJ2-7, with 9 bases lining up with TRBD1. Trimming removed 5 bases from V and 9 bases from J; junction bases left unmatched: 11. Per germline, CDR1 MNHNY and CDR2 SVGAGI (reference sequence). The CDR3 runs 14 residues. CDR3 region: CASSLTGQGIGQYF. The CDR3 region has the DNA TGTGCCAGCAGTCTTACGGGACAGGGTATCGGGCAGTACTTC.

This chain uses TRBV28 with TRBJ1-1; no clear D gene. There are 11 residues in the CDR3. Germline CDR1 reads MDHEN; CDR2 reads SYDVKM. V lost 11 bases, J lost 7 bases, and 14 bases lay in between. The CDR3 bases are TGTGCCCCCATCATACCCTATGAAGCTTTCTTT. Its translation is CAPIIPYEAFF.

The count of this clone is one. The CDR3 here is CASSEGTGSYEQYF. The CDR3 region has the DNA TGTGCCAGCAGTGAAGGGACAGGGTCCTACGAGCAGTACTTC. V is TRBV6-5 and J is TRBJ2-7; 9 positions agree with TRBD1. Germline assignment: CDR1 MNHEY and CDR2 SVGAGI. This CDR3 comprises 14 residues. Trimming cost V 5 bases and J 1 base; bases outside gene matches: 3.

The V and J genes are TRBV29-1 and TRBJ1-2, with TRBD1 as a possible D gene (5 bases). CDR3 length: 12 amino acids. Per the germline V gene, CDR1 is SQVTM and CDR2 is ANQGSEA. The V end lost 7 bases, the J end lost 8 bases, and 17 bases lay between the germline ends. CDR3 amino acids: CSANNGTFGYTF. DNA of the CDR3: TGCAGCGCCAACAACGGGACGTTCGGCTACACCTTC.

The chain joins TRBV4-2 to TRBJ1-2; TRBD1 is a possible D gene (6 bases). V dropped 0 bases and J dropped 7 bases, with 15 bases sitting between them. This CDR3 has 15 amino acids. CDR1 and CDR2 (germline): LGHNA, YNFKEQ. The CDR3, as DNA: TGTGCCAGCAGCCAAGATCTGACAGGCTCGGTTGGCTACACCTTC. Translation: CASSQDLTGSVGYTF.

The V and J genes are TRBV19 and TRBJ1-4; a possible D gene is TRBD1 (6 bases). This CDR3 is built from 14 residues. In germline, CDR1 is LNHDA, CDR2 SQIVND (reference sequence). V lost 6 bases and J lost 4, with 12 bases in between. CDR3 DNA: TGTGCCAGTAGCTGGACAGAACTTAATGAAAAACTGTTTTTT. This encodes CASSWTELNEKLFF.

This sequence joins TRBV27 and TRBJ2-7; perhaps TRBD2 as D (6 bases). The CDR3 sequence is 15 residues long. Trimming left V 5 bases short and J 2 bases short, with 16 bases between. Germline CDR1 is MNHEY and CDR2 is SMNVEV (reference sequence). The CDR3 DNA sequence: TGTGCCAGCAGTCTAGGCGGGACCGGGACCTACGAGCAGTACTTC. Translating it yields CASSLGGTGTYEQYF.

The gene calls are TRBV5-5 and TRBJ1-5; tentatively, D is TRBD1 (5 bases). This CDR3 contains 14 residues. Per germline, CDR1 SGHKS and CDR2 YYEKEE (reference sequence). V was pared by 1 base and J by 3 bases, with 8 bases between. CDR3 region: CASSLTGTNQPQHF. The CDR3, as DNA: TGTGCCAGCAGCTTGACAGGTACCAATCAGCCCCAGCATTTT.

V and J are TRBV30 and TRBJ2-5, with TRBD1 matching over 9 bases. The CDR3 runs to 14 residues. Germline V gene data show CDR1 as GTSNPN and CDR2 as SVGIG (reference sequence). With 5 bases clipped from V and 5 bases from J, the junction kept 9 bases outside the gene matches. The CDR3 DNA follows: TGTGCCTGGGGAGAGGGACAGGGTGTCGAGACCCAGTACTTC. This codes for CAWGEGQGVETQYF.

The chain employs TRBV19 and TRBJ2-7; D uncertain. The CDR3 is made up of 14 amino acids. Germline CDR1 LNHDA, CDR2 SQIVND (reference sequence). V lost 6 bases and J lost 0, with 12 bases in between. CDR3 coding DNA: TGTGCCAGTAGAGCCACTGAAAGCTCCTACGAGCAGTACTTC. This encodes CASRATESSYEQYF.

V is TRBV6-5 and J is TRBJ2-7; a weak D match, TRBD1 (6 bases). This CDR3 contains 15 residues. The V end was cut by 2 bases, the J end by 1 base, with 12 bases between. Germline V gene lookup returns CDR1 MNHEY and CDR2 SVGAGI. The CDR3 DNA reads as TGTGCCAGCAGTTACCGGCCACAGGGTTCCTACGAGCAGTACTTC. This translates into CASSYRPQGSYEQYF.

The rearrangement uses TRBV11-2 and TRBJ2-7; D call uncertain. This CDR3 comprises 14 residues. V shed 0 bases and J shed 3 bases, with 9 bases lying between them. Germline V gene lookup returns CDR1 SGHAT and CDR2 FQNNGV. CDR3 amino acids: CASSLDLALYEQYF. As DNA, the CDR3 is TGTGCCAGCAGCTTAGATCTCGCCCTCTACGAGCAGTACTTC.

In this sample, this clone turned up a few times. Relative to the germline gene, one junction end is altered; a read error may explain this. The chain employs TRBV5-1 and TRBJ2-7; 8 bases align to TRBD2. The CDR3 spans 15 residues. Germline assignment: CDR1 SGHRS and CDR2 YFSETQ. In DNA form, the CDR3 reads TGCGCCAGCAGATTGGGGAGCGGGAGTTTCCACGAGCAGTACTTC. The encoded protein is CASRLGSGSFHEQYF.

The chain is built from TRBV15 and TRBJ2-7, with 12 bases fitting TRBD2. CDR1 LNHNV and CDR2 YYDKDF come from the germline V gene (reference sequence). Germline trimming cut 0 bases from V and 3 bases from J; bases unmatched to any gene: 12. The CDR3 spans 19 residues. CDR3 residues: CATSREALAGGKGIYEQYF. The CDR3 DNA reads TGTGCCACCAGCAGAGAAGCACTAGCGGGAGGCAAGGGGATCTACGAGCAGTACTTC. The entire variable domain, with the rest obtained from reference TRBV15 and TRBJ2-7, is as follows: DAMVIQNPRYQVTQFGKPVTLSCSQTLNHNVMYWYQQKSSQAPKLLFHYYDKDFNNEADTPDNFQSRRPNTSFCFLDIRSPGLGDTAMYLCATSREALAGGKGIYEQYFGPGTRLTVT.

The chain couples TRBV7-8 to TRBJ2-3; a possible D gene is TRBD1 (5 bases). The germline CDR1 and CDR2 sequences are SGHVS and FQNEAQ. This CDR3 region has 16 residues. Trimming pared 1 base from V and 2 bases from J, leaving 13 bases between. CDR3: CASSLEGPLYTDTQYF. In nucleotides, the CDR3 is TGTGCCAGCAGCTTAGAGGGGCCCCTATACACAGATACGCAGTATTTT. Using reference TRBV7-8 and TRBJ2-3 for the parts outside the CDR3, the full variable domain is GAGVSQSPRYKVAKRGQDVALRCDPISGHVSLFWYQQALGQGPEFLTYFQNEAQLDKSGLPSDRFFAERPEGSVSTLKIQRTQQEDSAVYLCASSLEGPLYTDTQYFGPGTRLTVL.

The rearrangement uses TRBV30 and TRBJ1-5; D not resolved. V lost 3 bases to trimming and J lost 2 bases, with 5 bases between them. CDR1 and CDR2 (germline): GTSNPN, SVGIG (reference sequence). The CDR3 has 12 amino acids. The CDR3 coding sequence is TGTGCCTGGAGCACGGGCAATCAGCCCCAGCATTTT. Protein: CAWSTGNQPQHF. Full variable domain (remainder filled in from reference TRBV30 and TRBJ1-5): SQTIHQWPATLVQPVGSPLSLECTVEGTSNPNLYWYRQAAGRGLQLLFYSVGIGQISSEVPQNLSASRPQDRQFILSSKKLLLSDSGFYLCAWSTGNQPQHFGDGTRLSIL.

The chain joins TRBV10-3 to TRBJ2-3, with D perhaps TRBD1 or TRBD2 (5 bases each). V was shortened by 8 bases and J by 4 bases, with 16 bases between the two germline ends. Germline V CDR1 and CDR2: ENHRY, SYGVKD. The CDR3 extends over 14 amino acids. CDR3: CAIGVGGTADTQYF. Written as DNA, the CDR3 is TGTGCCATCGGCGTTGGGGGAACGGCAGATACGCAGTATTTT.

This chain connects TRBV27 to TRBJ1-2; 11 positions match TRBD1. This CDR3 spans 16 amino acids. Germline CDR1 reads MNHEY; CDR2 reads SMNVEV (reference sequence). With V trimmed by 7 bases and J by 2 bases, 9 bases remained unmatched. The CDR3 nucleotides are TGTGCCAGCACCCTGAGCCGGGACAGGGGGAACTATGGCTACACCTTC. It yields the protein CASTLSRDRGNYGYTF.

J is TRBJ2-1 and V is TRBV2; D possibly matches TRBD1 or TRBD2 (5 bases each). This CDR3 is built from 15 residues. Per the germline V gene, CDR1 is SNHLY and CDR2 is FYNNEI. The V end lost 4 bases, the J end lost 0 bases, and 10 bases lay between the germline ends. The CDR3 region is CASSGGASSYNEQFF. The CDR3 coding sequence is TGTGCCAGCAGTGGAGGGGCATCCTCCTACAATGAGCAGTTCTTC.

The chain joins TRBV7-6 to TRBJ2-7; D is unresolved. Per the germline V gene, CDR1 is SGHVS and CDR2 is FNYEAQ. The CDR3 has 17 amino acids. Trimming cost V 0 bases and J 3 bases, with 18 bases left between them. The CDR3 coding sequence is TGTGCCAGCAGCTTAGCGCTTACGGACCCTAAAGGCTACGAGCAGTACTTC. This gives the protein CASSLALTDPKGYEQYF.

This clone came up a few times. V gene TRBV9 combines with J gene TRBJ2-7; TRBD2 agrees at 7 bases. J was trimmed by 3 bases and V by 4 bases; bases with no gene match: 7. The length of the CDR3 is 14 residues. CDR1 and CDR2 (germline): SGDLS, YYNGEE. The CDR3 nucleotides read TGTGCCAGCAGCCCCTCATCTAGCGGCTACGAGCAGTACTTC. Translation gives CASSPSSSGYEQYF.

The chain employs TRBV30 and TRBJ1-1; possible D gene TRBD1, 5 bases. V lost 5 bases to trimming and J lost 10 bases, with 14 bases between them. This CDR3 has 11 amino acids. Germline lookup yields CDR1 GTSNPN and CDR2 SVGIG (reference sequence). The CDR3 loop reads CAWAEDIRAFF. The CDR3 DNA is TGTGCCTGGGCTGAGGACATTCGAGCTTTCTTT. Using reference TRBV30 and TRBJ1-1 for the parts outside the CDR3, the full variable domain is SQTIHQWPATLVQPVGSPLSLECTVEGTSNPNLYWYRQAAGRGLQLLFYSVGIGQISSEVPQNLSASRPQDRQFILSSKKLLLSDSGFYLCAWAEDIRAFFGQGTRLTVV.

This chain joins TRBV7-9 and TRBJ1-5; D gene uncertain. V was trimmed by 5 bases and J by 4 bases, leaving 9 bases between them. Germline loops: CDR1 SEHNR, CDR2 FQNEAQ (reference sequence). The CDR3 has 13 amino acids. The CDR3 nucleotides read TGTGCCAGCAGCATCACCGAGAATCAGCCCCAGCATTTT. This gives the protein CASSITENQPQHF.

The chain has TRBV27 and TRBJ2-3; D gene uncertain. The CDR3 loop spans 14 amino acids. V was clipped by 3 bases and J by 6 bases, with 13 bases between them. Germline-derived CDR1 and CDR2 are MNHEY and SMNVEV (reference sequence). CDR3 DNA sequence: TGTGCCAGCAGTTTGGGCCTTCGGACGGATACGCAGTATTTT. Encoded protein: CASSLGLRTDTQYF.

V is TRBV7-2 and J is TRBJ1-4; D is uncertain. CDR3 length: 13 residues. Germline CDR1 reads SGHTA; CDR2 reads FQGNSA. With 3 bases removed from V and 8 bases from J, the gap between germline ends came to 10 bases. CDR3 bases: TGTGCCAGCAGCTTGACGGAACTAGAAAAACTGTTTTTT. Translated: CASSLTELEKLFF.

This clone was picked up a small number of times. The gene calls are TRBV10-1 and TRBJ1-2; no reliable D call. CDR1 and CDR2 (germline): WNHNN, SYGVQD (reference sequence). V was shortened by 1 base and J by 4 bases, with 7 bases between the two germline ends. The CDR3 length is 13 residues. Here the CDR3 reads CASSEYRAYGYTF. CDR3 DNA sequence: TGCGCCAGCAGTGAGTACCGGGCCTATGGCTACACCTTC.

This clone showed up just a few times. The rearrangement links TRBV28 to TRBJ1-3, with D uncertain. Germline CDR1 is MDHEN and CDR2 is SYDVKM. The V end was cut by 6 bases, the J end by 3 bases, with 18 bases between. The CDR3 length is 16 residues. The CDR3 region is CASSPVKVVSGNTIYF. In nucleotides, the CDR3 is TGTGCCAGCAGCCCGGTTAAGGTCGTGAGTGGAAACACCATATATTTT.